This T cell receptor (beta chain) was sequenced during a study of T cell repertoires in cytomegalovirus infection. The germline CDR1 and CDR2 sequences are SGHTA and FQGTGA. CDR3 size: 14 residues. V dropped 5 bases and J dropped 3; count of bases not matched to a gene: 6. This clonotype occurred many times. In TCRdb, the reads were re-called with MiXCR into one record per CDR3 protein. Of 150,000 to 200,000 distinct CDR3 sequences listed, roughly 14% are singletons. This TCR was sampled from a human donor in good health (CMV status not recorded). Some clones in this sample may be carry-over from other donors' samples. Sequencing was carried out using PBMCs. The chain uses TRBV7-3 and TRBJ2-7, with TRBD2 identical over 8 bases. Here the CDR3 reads CASSLTSGGYEQYF. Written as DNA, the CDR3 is TGTGCCAGCAGCCTCACTAGCGGTGGCTACGAGCAGTACTTC.